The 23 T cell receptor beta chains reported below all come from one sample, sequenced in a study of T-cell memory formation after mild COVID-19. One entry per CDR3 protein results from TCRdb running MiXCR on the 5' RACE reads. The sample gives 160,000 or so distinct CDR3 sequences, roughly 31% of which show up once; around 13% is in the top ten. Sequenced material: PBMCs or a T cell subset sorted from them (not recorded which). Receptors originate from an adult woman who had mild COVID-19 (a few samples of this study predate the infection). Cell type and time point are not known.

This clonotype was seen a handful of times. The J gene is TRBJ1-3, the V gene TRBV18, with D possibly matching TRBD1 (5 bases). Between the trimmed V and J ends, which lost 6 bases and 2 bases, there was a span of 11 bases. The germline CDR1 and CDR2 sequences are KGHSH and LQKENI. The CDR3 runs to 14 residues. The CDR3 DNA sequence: TGTGCCAGCTCCCCAGGGTCCCCTGGAAACACCATATATTTT. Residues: CASSPGSPGNTIYF. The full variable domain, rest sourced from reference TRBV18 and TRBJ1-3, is NAGVMQNPRHLVRRRGQEARLRCSPMKGHSHVYWYRQLPEEGLKFMVYLQKENIIDESGMPKERFSAEFPKEGPSILRIQQVVRGDSAAYFCASSPGSPGNTIYFGEGSWLTVV.

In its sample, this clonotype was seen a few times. The DNA of the CDR3 is TGCGCCAGCAGCTTGGGACAGGGTAACTATGGCTACACCTTC. It encodes CASSLGQGNYGYTF. This chain uses TRBV5-1 with TRBJ1-2; 7 bases are shared with TRBD1. CDR1 and CDR2 (germline): SGHRS, YFSETQ. CDR3 length: 14 amino acids. The J segment lost 1 base and the V segment lost 0 bases, leaving 0 bases of the junction unmatched.

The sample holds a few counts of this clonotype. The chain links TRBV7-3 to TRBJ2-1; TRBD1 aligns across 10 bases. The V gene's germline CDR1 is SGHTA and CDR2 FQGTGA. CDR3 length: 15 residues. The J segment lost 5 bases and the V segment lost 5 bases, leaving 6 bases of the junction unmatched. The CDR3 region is CASSDPGQGHNEQFF. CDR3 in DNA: TGTGCCAGCAGCGATCCGGGACAGGGGCACAATGAGCAGTTCTTC.

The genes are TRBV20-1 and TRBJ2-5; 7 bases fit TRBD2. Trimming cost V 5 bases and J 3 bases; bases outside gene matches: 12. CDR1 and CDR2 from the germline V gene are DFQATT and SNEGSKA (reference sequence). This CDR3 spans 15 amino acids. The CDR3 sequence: CSAGRDRKGKETQYF. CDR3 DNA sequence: TGCAGTGCTGGGAGGGACCGAAAAGGCAAAGAGACCCAGTACTTC.

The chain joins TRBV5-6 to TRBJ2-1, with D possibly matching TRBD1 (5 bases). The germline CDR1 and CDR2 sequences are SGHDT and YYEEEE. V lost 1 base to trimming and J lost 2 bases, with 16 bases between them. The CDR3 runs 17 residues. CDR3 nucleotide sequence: TGTGCCAGCAGCTTGATAGTCGGTCAGGGCCCCTACAATGAGCAGTTCTTC. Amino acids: CASSLIVGQGPYNEQFF.

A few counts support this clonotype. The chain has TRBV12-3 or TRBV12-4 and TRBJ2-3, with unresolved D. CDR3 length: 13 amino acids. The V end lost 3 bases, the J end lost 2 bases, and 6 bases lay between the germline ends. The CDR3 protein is CASSLSDTDTQYF. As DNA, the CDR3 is TGTGCCAGCAGTTTGTCAGACACAGATACGCAGTATTTT.

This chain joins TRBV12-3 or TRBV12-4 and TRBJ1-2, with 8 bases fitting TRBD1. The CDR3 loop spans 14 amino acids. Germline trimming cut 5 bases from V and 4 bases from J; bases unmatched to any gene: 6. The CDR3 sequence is CASSAGQGGYGYTF. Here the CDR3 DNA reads TGTGCCAGCAGTGCTGGACAGGGTGGCTATGGCTACACCTTC.

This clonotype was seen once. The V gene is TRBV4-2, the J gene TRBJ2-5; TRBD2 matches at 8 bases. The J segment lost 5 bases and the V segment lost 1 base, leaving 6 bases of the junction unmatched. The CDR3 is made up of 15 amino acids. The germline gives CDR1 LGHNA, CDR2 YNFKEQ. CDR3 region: CASSQGRGGQETQYF. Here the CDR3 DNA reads TGTGCCAGCAGCCAAGGACGGGGGGGCCAGGAGACCCAGTACTTC.

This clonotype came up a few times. CDR3 residues: CSVDLRTGERHNYGYTF. In DNA, the CDR3 is TGCAGCGTTGATTTGAGGACAGGGGAGAGGCATAACTATGGCTACACCTTC. The chain couples TRBV29-1 to TRBJ1-2, with TRBD1 identical over 9 bases. CDR1 is SQVTM, CDR2 ANQGSEA, per germline. V trimming: 3 bases; J trimming: 1 base; junction bases outside the gene matches: 12. The CDR3 totals 17 residues.

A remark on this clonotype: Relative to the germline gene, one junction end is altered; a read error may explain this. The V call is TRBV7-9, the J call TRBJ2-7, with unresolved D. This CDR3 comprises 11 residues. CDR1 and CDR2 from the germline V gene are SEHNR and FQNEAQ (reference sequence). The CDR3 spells CAIFVSYEQYF. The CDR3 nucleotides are TGCGCGATCTTTGTATCCTACGAGCAGTACTTC. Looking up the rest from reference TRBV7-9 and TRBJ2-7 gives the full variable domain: DTGVSQNPRHKITKRGQNVTFRCDPISEHNRLYWYRQTLGQGPEFLTYFQNEAQLEKSRLLSDRFSAERPKGSFSTLEIQRTEQGDSAMYLCAIFVSYEQYFGPGTRLTVT.

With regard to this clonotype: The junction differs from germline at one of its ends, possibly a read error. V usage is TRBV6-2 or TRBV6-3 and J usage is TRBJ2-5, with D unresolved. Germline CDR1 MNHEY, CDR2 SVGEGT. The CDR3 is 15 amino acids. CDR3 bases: TGTGCCATCAGTTACTCGATTCGCCCCTGGGAGACCCAGTACTTC. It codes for CAISYSIRPWETQYF.

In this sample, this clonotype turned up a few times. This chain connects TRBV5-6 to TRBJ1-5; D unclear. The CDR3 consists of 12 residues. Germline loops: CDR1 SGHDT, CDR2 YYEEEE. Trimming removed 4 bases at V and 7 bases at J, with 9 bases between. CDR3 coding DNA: TGTGCCAGCAGCCGACGTTGGCAGCCCCAGCATTTT. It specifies CASSRRWQPQHF.

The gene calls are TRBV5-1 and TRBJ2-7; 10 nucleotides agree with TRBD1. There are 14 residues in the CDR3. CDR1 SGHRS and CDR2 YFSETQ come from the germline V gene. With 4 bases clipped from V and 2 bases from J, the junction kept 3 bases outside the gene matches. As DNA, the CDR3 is TGCGCCAGCAGCCCGACAGGGGGCCCCTACGAGCAGTACTTC. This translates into CASSPTGGPYEQYF.

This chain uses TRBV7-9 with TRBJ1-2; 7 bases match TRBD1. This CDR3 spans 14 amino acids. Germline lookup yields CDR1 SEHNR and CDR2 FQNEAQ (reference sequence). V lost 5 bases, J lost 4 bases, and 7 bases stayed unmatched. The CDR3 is CASSREGQFYGYTF. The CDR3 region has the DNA TGTGCCAGCAGCCGGGAGGGACAGTTCTATGGCTACACCTTC.

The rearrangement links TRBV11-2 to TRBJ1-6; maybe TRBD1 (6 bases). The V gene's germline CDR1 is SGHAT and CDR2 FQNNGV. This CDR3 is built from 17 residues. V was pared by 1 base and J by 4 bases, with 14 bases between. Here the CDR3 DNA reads TGTGCCAGCAGCTTAGTGGCCGGGGGCTCTTATAATTCACCCCTCCACTTT. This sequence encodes CASSLVAGGSYNSPLHF.

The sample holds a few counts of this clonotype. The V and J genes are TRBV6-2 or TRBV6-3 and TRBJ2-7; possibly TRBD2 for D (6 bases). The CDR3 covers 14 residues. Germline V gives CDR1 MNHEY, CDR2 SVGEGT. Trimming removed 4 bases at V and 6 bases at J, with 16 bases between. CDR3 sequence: CASSWRDSRSEQYF. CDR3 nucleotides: TGTGCCAGCAGTTGGAGGGACTCAAGGAGCGAGCAGTACTTC.

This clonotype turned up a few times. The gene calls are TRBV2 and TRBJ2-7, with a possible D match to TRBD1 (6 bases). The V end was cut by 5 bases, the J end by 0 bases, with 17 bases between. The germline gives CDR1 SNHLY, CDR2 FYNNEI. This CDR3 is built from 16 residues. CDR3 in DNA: TGTGCCAGCAGTTCCTCACAGGGAATTAACTCCTACGAGCAGTACTTC. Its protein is CASSSSQGINSYEQYF.

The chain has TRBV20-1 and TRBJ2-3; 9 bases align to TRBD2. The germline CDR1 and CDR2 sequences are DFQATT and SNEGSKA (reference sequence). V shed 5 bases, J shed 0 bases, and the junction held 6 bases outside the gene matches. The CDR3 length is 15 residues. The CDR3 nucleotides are TGCAGTGCTCCCCGACTAGCGGAGAGCACAGATACGCAGTATTTT. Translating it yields CSAPRLAESTDTQYF.

CDR3 in DNA: TGCGCCAGCAGCTTCAGTACCAGCGGGAAGAACACCGGGGAGCTGTTTTTT. Its translation: CASSFSTSGKNTGELFF. V and J are TRBV5-1 and TRBJ2-2; 7 bases fit TRBD2. Per germline, CDR1 SGHRS and CDR2 YFSETQ. The CDR3 has 17 residues. The ends lost 2 bases at V and 1 base at J; junction bases unmatched: 8. The full variable domain, in which reference TRBV5-1 and TRBJ2-2 provide the parts outside the CDR3, is KAGVTQTPRYLIKTRGQQVTLSCSPISGHRSVSWYQQTPGQGLQFLFEYFSETQRNKGNFPGRFSGRQFSNSRSEMNVSTLELGDSALYLCASSFSTSGKNTGELFFGEGSRLTVL.

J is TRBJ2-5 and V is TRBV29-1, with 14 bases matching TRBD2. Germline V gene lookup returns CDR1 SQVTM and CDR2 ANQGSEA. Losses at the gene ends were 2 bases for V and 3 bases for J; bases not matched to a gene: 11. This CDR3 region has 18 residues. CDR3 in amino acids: CSVEPPLGLAGVEETQYF. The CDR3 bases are TGCAGCGTTGAACCCCCGTTGGGACTAGCGGGAGTTGAAGAGACCCAGTACTTC. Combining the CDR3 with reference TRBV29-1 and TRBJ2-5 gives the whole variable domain SAVISQKPSRDICQRGTSLTIQCQVDSQVTMMFWYRQQPGQSLTLIATANQGSEATYESGFVIDKFPISRPNLTFSTLTVSNMSPEDSSIYLCSVEPPLGLAGVEETQYFGPGTRLLVL.

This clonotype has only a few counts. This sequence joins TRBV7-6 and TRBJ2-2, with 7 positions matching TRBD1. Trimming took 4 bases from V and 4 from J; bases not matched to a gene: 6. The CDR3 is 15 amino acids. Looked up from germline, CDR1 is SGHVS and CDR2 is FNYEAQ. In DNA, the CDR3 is TGTGCCAGCAGCTCGACCAGGGGGAGCACCGGGGAGCTGTTTTTT. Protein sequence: CASSSTRGSTGELFF. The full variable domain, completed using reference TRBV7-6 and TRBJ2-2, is GAGVSQSPRYKVTKRGQDVALRCDPISGHVSLYWYRQALGQGPEFLTYFNYEAQQDKSGLPNDRFSAERPEGSISTLTIQRTEQRDSAMYRCASSSTRGSTGELFFGEGSRLTVL.

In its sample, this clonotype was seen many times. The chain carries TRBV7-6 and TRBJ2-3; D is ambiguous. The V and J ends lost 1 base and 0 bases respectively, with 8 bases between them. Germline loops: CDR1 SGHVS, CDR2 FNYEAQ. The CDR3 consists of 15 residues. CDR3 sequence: CASSLVGGSTDTQYF. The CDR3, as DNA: TGTGCCAGCAGCTTAGTGGGCGGTAGCACAGATACGCAGTATTTT.

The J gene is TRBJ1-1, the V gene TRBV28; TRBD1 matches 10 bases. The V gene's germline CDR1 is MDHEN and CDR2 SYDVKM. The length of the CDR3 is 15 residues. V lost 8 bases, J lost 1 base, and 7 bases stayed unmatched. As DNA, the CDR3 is TGTGCCAGCCTCCCGGGACAGGGGACGAACACTGAAGCTTTCTTT. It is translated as CASLPGQGTNTEAFF.